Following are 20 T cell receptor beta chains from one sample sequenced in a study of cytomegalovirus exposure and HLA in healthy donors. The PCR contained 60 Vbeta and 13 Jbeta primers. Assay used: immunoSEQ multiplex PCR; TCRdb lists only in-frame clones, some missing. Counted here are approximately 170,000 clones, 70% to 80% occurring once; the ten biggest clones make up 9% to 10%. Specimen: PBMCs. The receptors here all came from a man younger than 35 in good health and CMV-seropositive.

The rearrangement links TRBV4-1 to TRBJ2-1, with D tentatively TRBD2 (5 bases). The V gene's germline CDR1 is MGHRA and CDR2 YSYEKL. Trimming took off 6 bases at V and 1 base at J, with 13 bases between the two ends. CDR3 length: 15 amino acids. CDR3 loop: CASRPRADSYNEQFF. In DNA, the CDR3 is TGCGCCAGCAGACCCAGAGCGGATTCCTACAATGAGCAGTTCTTC.

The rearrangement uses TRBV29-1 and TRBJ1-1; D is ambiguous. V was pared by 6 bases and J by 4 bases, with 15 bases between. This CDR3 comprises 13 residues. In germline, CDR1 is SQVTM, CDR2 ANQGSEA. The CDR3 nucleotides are TGCAGCGTCTACGGACTATGGGGCACTGAAGCTTTCTTT. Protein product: CSVYGLWGTEAFF.

The CDR3 reads CASSPGTANQPQHF. The CDR3 DNA reads as TGTGCCAGCAGTCCCGGGACAGCTAATCAGCCCCAGCATTTT. The V call is TRBV6-1, the J call TRBJ1-5, with TRBD1 identical over 7 bases. This CDR3 has 14 amino acids. Germline CDR1 is MNHNS and CDR2 is SASEGT. The junction had 5 bases not matched to a gene; V was cut back by 5 bases and J by 4 bases.

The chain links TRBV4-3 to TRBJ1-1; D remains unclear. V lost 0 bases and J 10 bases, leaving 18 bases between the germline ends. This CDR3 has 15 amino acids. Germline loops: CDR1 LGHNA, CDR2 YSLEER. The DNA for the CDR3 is TGCGCCAGCAGCCAAGATCTGTCGAATCTTTGTAGAGCTTTCTTT. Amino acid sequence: CASSQDLSNLCRAFF.

The chain's CDR3 is CASSLAGQQETQYF. The DNA for the CDR3 is TGTGCCAGCAGCTTAGCGGGACAGCAAGAGACCCAGTACTTC. The V call is TRBV7-9, the J call TRBJ2-5; TRBD1 agrees at 7 bases. This CDR3 is 14 amino acids long. Per the germline V gene, CDR1 is SEHNR and CDR2 is FQNEAQ (reference sequence). Trimming took 0 bases from V and 2 from J; bases not matched to a gene: 0.

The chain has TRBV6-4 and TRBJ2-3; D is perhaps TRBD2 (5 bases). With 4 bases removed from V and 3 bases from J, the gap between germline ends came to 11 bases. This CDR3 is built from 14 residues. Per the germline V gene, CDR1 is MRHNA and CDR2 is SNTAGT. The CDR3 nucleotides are TGTGCCAGCAGTGGTCGAAGGGAGACAGATACGCAGTATTTT. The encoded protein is CASSGRRETDTQYF.

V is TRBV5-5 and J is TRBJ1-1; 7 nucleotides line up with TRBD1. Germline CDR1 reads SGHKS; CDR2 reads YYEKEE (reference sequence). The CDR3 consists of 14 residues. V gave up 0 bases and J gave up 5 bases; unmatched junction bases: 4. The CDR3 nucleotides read TGTGCCAGCAGCTTGGGTCCAGGGGGAACTGAAGCTTTCTTT. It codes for CASSLGPGGTEAFF.

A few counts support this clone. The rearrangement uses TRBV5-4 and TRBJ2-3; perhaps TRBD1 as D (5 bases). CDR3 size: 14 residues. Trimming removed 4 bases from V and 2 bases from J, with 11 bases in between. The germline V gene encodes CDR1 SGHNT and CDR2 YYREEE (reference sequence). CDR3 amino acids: CASSIRGSTDTQYF. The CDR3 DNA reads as TGTGCCAGCAGCATTAGGGGATCCACAGATACGCAGTATTTT.

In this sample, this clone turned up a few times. This chain's CDR3 is CASSQGQVYEQYF. The CDR3 coding sequence is TGTGCCAGCAGCCAGGGACAGGTCTACGAGCAGTACTTC. The chain carries TRBV7-2 and TRBJ2-7; 8 bases map to TRBD1. Germline V gives CDR1 SGHTA, CDR2 FQGNSA. The CDR3 is 13 amino acids. J was trimmed by 3 bases and V by 5 bases; bases with no gene match: 3.

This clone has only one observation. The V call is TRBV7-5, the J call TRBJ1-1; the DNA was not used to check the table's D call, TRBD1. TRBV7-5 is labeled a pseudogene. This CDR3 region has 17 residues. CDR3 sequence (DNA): TGTGTCAGAAGCTTAGCACCGGACAGGGGGCGTTTCGGTGAAGCTTTCTTT. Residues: CVRSLAPDRGRFGEAFF.

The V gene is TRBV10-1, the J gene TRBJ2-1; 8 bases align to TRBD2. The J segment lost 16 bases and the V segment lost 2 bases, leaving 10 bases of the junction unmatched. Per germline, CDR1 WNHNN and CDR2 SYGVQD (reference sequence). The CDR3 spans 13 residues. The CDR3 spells CASSEAGTREYFF. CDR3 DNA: TGCGCCAGCAGTGAGGCCGGGACTAGGGAATATTTCTTC.

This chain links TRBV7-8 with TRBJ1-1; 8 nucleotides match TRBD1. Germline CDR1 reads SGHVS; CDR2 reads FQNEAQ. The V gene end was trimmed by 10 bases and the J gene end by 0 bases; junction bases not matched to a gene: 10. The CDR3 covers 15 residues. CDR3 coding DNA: TGTGCCACAAAGACAGGGGCCGGGGTGAACACTGAAGCTTTCTTT. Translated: CATKTGAGVNTEAFF.

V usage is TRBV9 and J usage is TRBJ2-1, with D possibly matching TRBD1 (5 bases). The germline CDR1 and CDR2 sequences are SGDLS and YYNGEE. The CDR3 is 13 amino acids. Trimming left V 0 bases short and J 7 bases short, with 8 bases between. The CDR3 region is CASSVAGLNEQFF. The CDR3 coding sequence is TGTGCCAGCAGCGTAGCAGGGCTGAATGAGCAGTTCTTC.

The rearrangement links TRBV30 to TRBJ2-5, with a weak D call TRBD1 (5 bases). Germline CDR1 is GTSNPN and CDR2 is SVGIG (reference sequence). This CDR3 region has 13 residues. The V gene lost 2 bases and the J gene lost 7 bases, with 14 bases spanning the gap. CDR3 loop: CAWSRGPVGTQYF. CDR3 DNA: TGTGCCTGGAGTAGGGGCCCGGTGGGGACCCAGTACTTC.

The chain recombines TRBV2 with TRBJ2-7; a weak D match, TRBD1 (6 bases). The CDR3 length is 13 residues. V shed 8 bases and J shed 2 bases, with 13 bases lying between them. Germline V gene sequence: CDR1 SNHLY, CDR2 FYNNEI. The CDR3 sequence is CASRPSGAYEQYF. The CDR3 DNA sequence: TGTGCCAGCCGGCCCTCAGGGGCCTACGAGCAGTACTTC.

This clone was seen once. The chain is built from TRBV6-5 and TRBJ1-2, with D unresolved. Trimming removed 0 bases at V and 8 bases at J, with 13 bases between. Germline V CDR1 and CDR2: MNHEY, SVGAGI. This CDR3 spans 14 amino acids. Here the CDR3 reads CASSYSSSPGGYTF. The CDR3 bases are TGTGCCAGCAGTTACTCGAGCAGTCCGGGGGGCTACACCTTC.

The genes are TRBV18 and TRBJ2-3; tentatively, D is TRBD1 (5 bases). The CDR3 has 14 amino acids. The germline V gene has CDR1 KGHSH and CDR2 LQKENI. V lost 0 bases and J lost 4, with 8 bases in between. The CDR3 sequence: CASSPPSRADTQYF. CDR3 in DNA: TGTGCCAGCTCACCACCGTCCAGGGCAGATACGCAGTATTTT.

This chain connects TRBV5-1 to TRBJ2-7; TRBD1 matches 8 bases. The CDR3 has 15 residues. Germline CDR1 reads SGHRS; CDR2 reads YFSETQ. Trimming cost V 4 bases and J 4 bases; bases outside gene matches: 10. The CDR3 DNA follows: TGCGCCAGCAGCATAACACCGGGACAGGCTTACGAGCAGTACTTC. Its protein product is CASSITPGQAYEQYF.

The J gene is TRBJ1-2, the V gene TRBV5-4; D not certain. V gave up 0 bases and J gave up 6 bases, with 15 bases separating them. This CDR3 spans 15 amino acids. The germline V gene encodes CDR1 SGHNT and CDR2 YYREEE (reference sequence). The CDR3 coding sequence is TGTGCCAGCAGCTTGGCCGGTGACACCCCTAATGGCTACACCTTC. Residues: CASSLAGDTPNGYTF.

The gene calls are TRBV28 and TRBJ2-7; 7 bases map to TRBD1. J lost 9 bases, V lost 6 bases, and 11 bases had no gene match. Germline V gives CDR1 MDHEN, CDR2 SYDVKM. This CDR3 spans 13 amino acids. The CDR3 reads CASSPRQGRGQYF. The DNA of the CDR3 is TGTGCCAGCAGCCCCCGACAGGGAAGAGGGCAGTACTTC.